Described below is a single T cell receptor beta chain sequence and its context. Its antigen is unidentified. The data were obtained in a study of cytomegalovirus exposure and HLA in healthy donors. Study conclusions and caveats: The study assumed roughly uniform donor sequencing depth for presence/absence analyses. The later analysis indicated that the majority of CMV-associated TCR beta chains appeared HLA-restricted.

PCR employed 60 Vbeta and 13 Jbeta primers. The table came from immunoSEQ multiplex PCR; TCRdb's copy has only in-frame clones and leaves some out. The data show under 95,000 clones, under 9% seen once. V dropped 6 bases and J dropped 0 bases, with 21 bases sitting between them. Germline lookup yields CDR1 SGHVS and CDR2 FNYEAQ. This CDR3 is 19 amino acids long. Specimen: PBMCs. The TCR originated in a man in his fifties or sixties in good health and CMV-seronegative. This rearrangement joins TRBV7-6 to TRBJ2-6, with TRBD1 as a possible D gene (6 bases). The CDR3 DNA reads as TGTGCCAGCAGTTCCGGGACACCTGGATACGGCTCTGGGGCCAACGTCCTGACTTTC. This encodes CASSSGTPGYGSGANVLTF.